Sequencing of this T cell receptor (beta chain) was carried out in a study of blood T cell repertoires in COVID-19. Under the authors' procedure: For nucleated cells, counts were estimated from reference gene primer amplification. TCRdb's table, derived via immunoSEQ multiplex PCR, lists solely in-frame clones and lacks some. The V and J calls and clone size are taken from that table; D and trimming were inferred from the DNA. The sample yields 90,000 to 95,000 clones, 80% to 90% seen once. Germline V gene data show CDR1 as LGHDT and CDR2 as YNNKEL (reference sequence). Trimming stripped 4 bases from V and 1 base from J, with 13 bases between. The CDR3 has 15 amino acids.

The chain is built from TRBV3-1 (or the pseudogene TRBV3-2) and TRBJ2-5, with a tentative D call TRBD1 (6 bases). The sequenced material came from peripheral blood. This clonotype was sampled from a woman between 65 and 79 years old with acute or convalescent COVID-19. CDR3 region: CASSLRKGVQETQYF. The DNA for the CDR3 is TGTGCCAGCAGCCTTCGGAAGGGGGTCCAAGAGACCCAGTACTTC.